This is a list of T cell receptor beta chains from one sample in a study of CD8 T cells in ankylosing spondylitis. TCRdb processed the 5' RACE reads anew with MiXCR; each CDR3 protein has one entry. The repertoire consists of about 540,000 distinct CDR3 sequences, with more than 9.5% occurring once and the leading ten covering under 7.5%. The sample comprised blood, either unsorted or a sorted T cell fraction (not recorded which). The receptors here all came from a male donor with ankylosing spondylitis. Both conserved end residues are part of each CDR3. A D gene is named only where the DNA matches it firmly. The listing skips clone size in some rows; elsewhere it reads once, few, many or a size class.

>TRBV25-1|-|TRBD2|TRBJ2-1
CASRQPTSGGANEQFF
TGTGCCAGCAGACAGCCTACTAGCGGGGGGGCCAATGAGCAGTTCTTC
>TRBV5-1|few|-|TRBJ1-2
CASSFSESDYGYTF
TGCGCCAGCAGCTTCTCGGAGAGTGACTATGGCTACACCTTC
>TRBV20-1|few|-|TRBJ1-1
CSARQARMNTEAFF
TGCAGTGCTAGGCAGGCTAGGATGAACACTGAAGCTTTCTTT
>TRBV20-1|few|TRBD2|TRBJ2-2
CSARTSGKNVDTGELFF
TGCAGTGCTAGGACTAGCGGGAAGAATGTGGACACCGGGGAGCTGTTTTTT
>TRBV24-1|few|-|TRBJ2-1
CATSPSSYNEQFF
TGTGCCACCAGTCCCTCCAGCTACAATGAGCAGTTCTTC
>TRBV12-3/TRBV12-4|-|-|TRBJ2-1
CASSLNRYPEYNEQFF
TGTGCCAGCAGCCTGAACAGGTACCCTGAGTACAATGAGCAGTTCTTC
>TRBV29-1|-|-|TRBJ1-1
CSVAIGPENTEAFF
TGCAGCGTTGCAATCGGACCGGAGAACACTGAAGCTTTCTTT
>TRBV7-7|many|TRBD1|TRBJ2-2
CASSAGTALGTGELFF
TGTGCCAGCAGCGCCGGGACAGCCCTGGGGACCGGGGAGCTGTTTTTT
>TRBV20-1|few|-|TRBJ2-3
CSDGPGRGTDTQYF
TGCAGTGACGGGCCGGGCAGGGGCACAGATACGCAGTATTTT
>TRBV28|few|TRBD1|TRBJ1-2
CASSSDRGYTF
TGTGCCAGCAGTTCGGACAGGGGCTACACCTTC
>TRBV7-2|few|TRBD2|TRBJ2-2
CASSATSGGYTGELFF
TGTGCCAGCAGTGCGACTAGCGGGGGCTACACCGGGGAGCTGTTTTTT
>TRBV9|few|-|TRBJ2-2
CASSVDLLENTGELFF
TGTGCCAGCAGCGTAGATTTACTAGAGAACACCGGGGAGCTGTTTTTT
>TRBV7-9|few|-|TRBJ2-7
CASSPLGSTYEQYF
TGTGCCAGCAGCCCATTGGGTTCCACCTACGAGCAGTACTTC
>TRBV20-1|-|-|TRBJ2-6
CSARVSGANVLTF
TGCAGTGCTAGGGTCTCTGGGGCCAACGTCCTGACTTTC
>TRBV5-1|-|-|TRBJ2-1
CASSPESSRVNEQFF
TGCGCCAGCAGTCCGGAGTCTAGTCGGGTCAATGAGCAGTTCTTC
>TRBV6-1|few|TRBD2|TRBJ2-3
CASSTGLAGITDTQYF
TGTGCCAGCAGTACCGGACTAGCGGGGATCACAGATACGCAGTATTTT
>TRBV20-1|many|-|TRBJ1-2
CSARDMGNYGYTF
TGCAGTGCTAGAGATATGGGCAACTATGGCTACACCTTC
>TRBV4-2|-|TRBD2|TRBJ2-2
CASSPLAGVNTGELFF
TGTGCCAGCAGTCCTCTAGCGGGAGTGAACACCGGGGAGCTGTTTTTT
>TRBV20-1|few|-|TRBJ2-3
CSARAEAGRTDTQYF
TGCAGTGCTAGAGCGGAAGCGGGCCGCACAGATACGCAGTATTTT
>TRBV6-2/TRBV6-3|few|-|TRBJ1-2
CASSYSASGIYGYTF
TGTGCCAGCAGTTACTCGGCGTCAGGGATCTATGGCTACACCTTC
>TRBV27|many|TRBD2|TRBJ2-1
CASSLTPGLAGVADEQFF
TGTGCCAGCAGTTTAACCCCGGGACTAGCGGGAGTTGCCGATGAGCAGTTCTTC
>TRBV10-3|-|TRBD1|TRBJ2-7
CATQEDREIYEQYF
TGTGCCACCCAGGAGGACAGGGAGATCTACGAGCAGTACTTC
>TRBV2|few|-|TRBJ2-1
CASSGMHNEQFF
TGTGCCAGCAGTGGGATGCACAATGAGCAGTTCTTC
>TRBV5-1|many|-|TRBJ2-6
CASSLSSSQSSGANVLTF
TGCGCCAGCAGCCTCTCCTCCAGCCAGAGCTCTGGGGCCAACGTCCTGACTTTC
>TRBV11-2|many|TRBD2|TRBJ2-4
CASNHYSGPLAKNIQYF
TGTGCCAGCAACCACTATAGCGGGCCTCTAGCCAAAAACATTCAGTACTTC
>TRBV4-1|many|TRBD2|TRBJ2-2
CASSQASGRATGELFF
TGCGCCAGCAGCCAAGCTAGCGGGAGAGCCACCGGGGAGCTGTTTTTT
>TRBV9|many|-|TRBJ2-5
CASSPVGGYSQETQYF
TGTGCCAGCAGCCCGGTGGGGGGCTATTCCCAAGAGACCCAGTACTTC